These 30 T cell receptor beta chains originate from one sample sequenced in a study of blood T cells in healthy people across ages. Alongside a J-beta primer mix, a sample-barcoded 5' primer served in a second PCR lasting about 7 to 12 cycles. TCRdb reanalysed the 5' RACE reads using MiXCR and keeps one entry per CDR3 protein. In the table there are under 850,000 distinct CDR3 sequences, about 37% of which are singletons. The sequenced material came from blood. The receptors were sampled from a man between 18 and 29 years old in good health.

The chain recombines TRBV6-2 or TRBV6-3 with TRBJ1-2; D is undetermined. The CDR3 covers 15 residues. The V and J ends lost 2 bases and 7 bases respectively, with 17 bases between them. CDR1 MNHEY and CDR2 SVGEGT come from the germline V gene. CDR3 bases: TGTGCCAGCAGTTACGACGGTGGACGAACTGGTGGCTACACCTTC. Residues: CASSYDGGRTGGYTF.

The rearrangement uses TRBV4-3 and TRBJ1-2, with TRBD1 matching 11 bases. Germline loops: CDR1 LGHNA, CDR2 YSLEER. The CDR3 length is 18 residues. The V gene end was trimmed by 0 bases and the J gene end by 5 bases; junction bases not matched to a gene: 11. This CDR3 reads CASSQDPRTGGMGYGYTF. Written as DNA, the CDR3 is TGCGCCAGCAGCCAAGATCCCCGGACAGGGGGCATGGGGTATGGCTACACCTTC.

V gene TRBV20-1 combines with J gene TRBJ2-3, with 8 nucleotides matching TRBD2. J gave up 0 bases and V 1 base, and 9 bases lay outside the gene matches. This CDR3 contains 17 residues. The V gene's germline CDR1 is DFQATT and CDR2 SNEGSKA (reference sequence). CDR3 sequence: CSARAGLGGGSTDTQYF. For the CDR3, the DNA is TGCAGTGCTAGAGCGGGACTAGGGGGGGGAAGCACAGATACGCAGTATTTT.

This clonotype appeared many times. The CDR3 region is CASSVGGDNQPQHF. As DNA, the CDR3 is TGTGCCAGCAGCGTAGGGGGGGACAATCAGCCCCAGCATTTT. This chain joins TRBV9 and TRBJ1-5; perhaps TRBD1 as D (5 bases). The CDR3 is 14 residues long. Trimming left V 0 bases short and J 3 bases short, with 7 bases between. CDR1 is SGDLS, CDR2 YYNGEE, per germline.

This chain joins TRBV9 and TRBJ2-5; D is ambiguous. Between the trimmed V and J ends, which lost 2 bases and 2 bases, there was a span of 10 bases. Germline CDR1 SGDLS, CDR2 YYNGEE. The CDR3 spans 14 residues. CDR3 sequence: CASSVSPAQETQYF. Here the CDR3 DNA reads TGTGCCAGCAGCGTTAGTCCGGCACAAGAGACCCAGTACTTC.

The chain couples TRBV29-1 to TRBJ2-1; no clear D. There are 13 residues in the CDR3. The V gene's germline CDR1 is SQVTM and CDR2 ANQGSEA. V lost 6 bases and J 3 bases, leaving 12 bases between the germline ends. The CDR3 nucleotides are TGCAGCGTCGCCTTGGGCGGCTACAATGAGCAGTTCTTC. Its protein is CSVALGGYNEQFF.

This clonotype turned up a few times. The chain joins TRBV20-1 to TRBJ2-3; 9 positions match TRBD2. CDR3 length: 16 amino acids. CDR1 and CDR2 (germline): DFQATT, SNEGSKA (reference sequence). V trimming: 0 bases; J trimming: 6 bases; junction bases outside the gene matches: 10. The chain's CDR3 is CSARDYLAGAGDTQYF. For the CDR3, the DNA is TGCAGTGCTAGAGATTACTTAGCGGGGGCGGGGGATACGCAGTATTTT.

This clonotype was seen at least ten times. This chain uses TRBV12-3 or TRBV12-4 with TRBJ2-7; TRBD2 is a possible D gene (6 bases). V lost 6 bases and J 6 bases, leaving 12 bases between the germline ends. The CDR3 runs to 12 residues. The CDR3 DNA sequence: TGTGCCAGCAGCTCCGGGGGTGGCGAGCAGTACTTC. Protein: CASSSGGGEQYF.

This clonotype was seen many times. The chain employs TRBV6-5 and TRBJ2-5; possible D gene TRBD1, 5 bases. V shed 5 bases and J shed 3 bases, with 10 bases lying between them. The CDR3 is 13 residues long. Germline loops: CDR1 MNHEY, CDR2 SVGAGI. CDR3 protein: CASSLTVEETQYF. In DNA form, the CDR3 reads TGTGCCAGCAGTCTGACAGTTGAAGAGACCCAGTACTTC.

The rearrangement uses TRBV7-8 and TRBJ2-5; no reliable D call. The end of the DNA is better explained by TRBJ2-7, so the J call may be wrong. From germline, CDR1 is SGHVS and CDR2 FQNEAQ. The CDR3 is 14 amino acids. The CDR3 DNA follows: TGTGCCAGCAGCTTAGCCCCGGGCCCACGCGAGCAGTACTTC. It yields the protein CASSLAPGPREQYF.

The V and J genes are TRBV29-1 and TRBJ1-3; no definite D call. The CDR3 runs 12 residues. CDR1 is SQVTM, CDR2 ANQGSEA, per germline. Trimming removed 4 bases from V and 1 base from J, with 5 bases in between. The CDR3 loop is CSVGYSGNTIYF. The CDR3 DNA is TGCAGCGTTGGCTATTCTGGAAACACCATATATTTT.

This clonotype has a handful of counts. This rearrangement joins TRBV12-3 or TRBV12-4 to TRBJ2-4; D may match TRBD1 or TRBD2 (6 bases each). This CDR3 is built from 14 residues. V lost 1 base, J lost 7 bases, and 11 bases lay in between. This CDR3 is CASSLGGAQNIQYF. CDR3 bases: TGTGCCAGCAGTTTAGGGGGGGCGCAGAACATTCAGTACTTC.

This clonotype was seen at least ten times. V is TRBV27 and J is TRBJ2-1; TRBD2 matches 7 bases. The CDR3 is 16 amino acids. Germline-derived CDR1 and CDR2 are MNHEY and SMNVEV (reference sequence). The junction had 9 bases not matched to a gene; V was cut back by 1 base and J by 6 bases. The CDR3 spells CASSLLRASGPNEQFF. CDR3 bases: TGTGCCAGCAGTTTATTGAGGGCTAGCGGCCCCAATGAGCAGTTCTTC.

In its sample, this clonotype was seen a few times. The V gene is TRBV12-3 or TRBV12-4, the J gene TRBJ1-2, with a tentative D call TRBD1 (6 bases). CDR3 length: 16 residues. Trimming took off 3 bases at V and 0 bases at J, with 14 bases between the two ends. CDR3 sequence reads: CASSLTGLPPNYGYTF. CDR3 bases: TGTGCCAGCAGTTTGACAGGTCTCCCGCCTAACTATGGCTACACCTTC.

This clonotype was seen a handful of times. The chain carries TRBV12-3 or TRBV12-4 and TRBJ1-5; D call uncertain. Between the trimmed V and J ends, which lost 8 bases and 1 base, there was a span of 12 bases. The length of the CDR3 is 14 residues. The CDR3 coding sequence is TGTGCCAGCGGACGGACCTTCAGCAATCAGCCCCAGCATTTT. Translating gives CASGRTFSNQPQHF.

V usage is TRBV20-1 and J usage is TRBJ1-1; TRBD1 might be the D (5 bases). The CDR3 is 13 amino acids. CDR1 and CDR2 from the germline V gene are DFQATT and SNEGSKA (reference sequence). Written as DNA, the CDR3 is TGCACCCCGGGACGGATGATGAACACTGAAGCTTTCTTT. This sequence encodes CTPGRMMNTEAFF.

The rearrangement uses TRBV12-3 or TRBV12-4 and TRBJ2-1, with D perhaps TRBD1 (6 bases). V was trimmed by 8 bases and J by 7 bases, leaving 21 bases between them. The CDR3 is 15 residues long. In DNA form, the CDR3 reads TGTGCCAGCTCTCCCAGGGGACAATTAGGTAATGAGCAGTTCTTC. This sequence encodes CASSPRGQLGNEQFF.

This clonotype was counted once. A read error may produce the germline difference seen at one junction end. This chain connects TRBV5-1 to TRBJ1-2, with TRBD1 matching over 8 bases. Germline values: CDR1 SGHRS, CDR2 YFSETQ. The CDR3 length is 15 residues. The CDR3 DNA reads TGCACCAGCAGGAATCCGGGACAGGATTACTATGGCTACACCTTC. It specifies CTSRNPGQDYYGYTF.

V and J are TRBV29-1 and TRBJ2-4; D unresolved. The CDR3 covers 14 residues. CDR1 and CDR2 (germline): SQVTM, ANQGSEA. Trimming pared 4 bases from V and 0 bases from J, leaving 10 bases between. CDR3 sequence: CSVVPRLAKNIQYF. In DNA, the CDR3 is TGCAGCGTTGTACCCAGGCTAGCCAAAAACATTCAGTACTTC.

V is TRBV7-2 and J is TRBJ2-1; 15 bases are shared with TRBD2. With 6 bases clipped from V and 9 bases from J, the junction kept 12 bases outside the gene matches. Germline V gives CDR1 SGHTA, CDR2 FQGNSA. The CDR3 has 17 amino acids. CDR3 DNA sequence: TGTGCCAGCAGTTTGAACCGGGCGGGACTAGCGGGGGGTGAGCAGTTCTTC. It yields the protein CASSLNRAGLAGGEQFF. Looking up the rest from reference TRBV7-2 and TRBJ2-1 gives the full variable domain: GAGVSQSPSNKVTEKGKDVELRCDPISGHTALYWYRQSLGQGLEFLIYFQGNSAPDKSGLPSDRFSAERTGGSVSTLTIQRTQQEDSAVYLCASSLNRAGLAGGEQFFGPGTRLTVL.

The chain has TRBV27 and TRBJ2-2, with D maybe TRBD1 (5 bases). Germline CDR1 MNHEY, CDR2 SMNVEV (reference sequence). With 7 bases removed from V and 5 bases from J, the gap between germline ends came to 14 bases. There are 14 residues in the CDR3. The CDR3 DNA sequence: TGTGCCAGCACTACAGGTCTGGGGACCGGGGAGCTGTTTTTT. Its protein product is CASTTGLGTGELFF.

The chain carries TRBV12-3 or TRBV12-4 and TRBJ2-1, with a tentative D call TRBD2 (6 bases). Trimming removed 5 bases from V and 8 bases from J, with 10 bases in between. The CDR3 is 12 amino acids. CDR3 in amino acids: CASSLWGDEQFF. Here the CDR3 DNA reads TGTGCCAGCAGTCTGTGGGGGGATGAGCAGTTCTTC.

This clonotype appeared a few times. The chain recombines TRBV12-3 or TRBV12-4 with TRBJ2-7; TRBD1 aligns across 9 bases. The CDR3 spans 15 residues. With 6 bases clipped from V and 6 bases from J, the junction kept 12 bases outside the gene matches. DNA of the CDR3: TGTGCCAGCAGCAATCCCGGGACAGGGCTCCGCGAGCAGTACTTC. Translating it yields CASSNPGTGLREQYF.

This rearrangement joins TRBV5-1 to TRBJ2-1; D possibly corresponds to TRBD2 (5 bases). CDR3 length equals 17 residues. V was clipped by 4 bases and J by 0 bases, with 17 bases between them. CDR1 is SGHRS, CDR2 YFSETQ, per germline. The CDR3 protein is CASSVDPRRNSYNEQFF. CDR3 coding DNA: TGCGCCAGCAGCGTGGACCCCCGGAGGAACTCCTACAATGAGCAGTTCTTC.

This clonotype was detected ten times or more. The gene calls are TRBV4-2 and TRBJ2-5, with 7 bases aligning to TRBD2. Germline loops: CDR1 LGHNA, CDR2 YNFKEQ. V was clipped by 0 bases and J by 0 bases; unmatched bases: 7. The CDR3 contains 17 residues. The CDR3 spells CASSQDKSGEYQETQYF. DNA of the CDR3: TGTGCCAGCAGCCAAGATAAGAGCGGGGAGTACCAAGAGACCCAGTACTTC.

This clonotype was detected a few times. The rearrangement joins TRBV2 to TRBJ2-3, with unresolved D. Germline V lookup: CDR1 SNHLY, CDR2 FYNNEI. V lost 4 bases, J lost 0 bases, and 11 bases lay in between. CDR3 length equals 15 residues. The CDR3 DNA is TGTGCCAGCAGTGTTGACTCTAAAAGCACAGATACGCAGTATTTT. Translation gives CASSVDSKSTDTQYF.

This rearrangement joins TRBV7-8 to TRBJ2-1; D is undetermined. Germline lookup yields CDR1 SGHVS and CDR2 FQNEAQ. The CDR3 is made up of 15 amino acids. The V end lost 1 base, the J end lost 2 bases, and 9 bases lay between the germline ends. The DNA of the CDR3 is TGTGCCAGCAGCTTAGGAGGTCCAACCTACAATGAGCAGTTCTTC. Protein: CASSLGGPTYNEQFF.

This clonotype occurred many times. The rearrangement links TRBV12-3 or TRBV12-4 to TRBJ2-1, with D possibly matching TRBD2 (5 bases). CDR3 length equals 17 residues. V lost 7 bases and J lost 2, with 21 bases in between. In DNA, the CDR3 is TGTGCCAGCACCAAAGGCGTAGGGCCGGAGGCCTACAATGAGCAGTTCTTC. Translating it yields CASTKGVGPEAYNEQFF.

J is TRBJ1-2 and V is TRBV11-2; 9 bases align to TRBD1. The CDR3 consists of 15 residues. Per germline, CDR1 SGHAT and CDR2 FQNNGV. Trimming took 5 bases from V and 8 from J; bases not matched to a gene: 12. The CDR3 loop is CASSQRPGQGSGYTF. DNA of the CDR3: TGTGCCAGCAGCCAACGTCCGGGACAGGGTAGCGGCTACACCTTC.

The chain uses TRBV6-5 and TRBJ1-2; D remains ambiguous. Germline values: CDR1 MNHEY, CDR2 SVGAGI. V lost 7 bases and J lost 3, with 9 bases in between. The CDR3 runs to 12 residues. As DNA, the CDR3 is TGTGCCAGCAAACAAGTTGACTATGGCTACACCTTC. Translation gives CASKQVDYGYTF.